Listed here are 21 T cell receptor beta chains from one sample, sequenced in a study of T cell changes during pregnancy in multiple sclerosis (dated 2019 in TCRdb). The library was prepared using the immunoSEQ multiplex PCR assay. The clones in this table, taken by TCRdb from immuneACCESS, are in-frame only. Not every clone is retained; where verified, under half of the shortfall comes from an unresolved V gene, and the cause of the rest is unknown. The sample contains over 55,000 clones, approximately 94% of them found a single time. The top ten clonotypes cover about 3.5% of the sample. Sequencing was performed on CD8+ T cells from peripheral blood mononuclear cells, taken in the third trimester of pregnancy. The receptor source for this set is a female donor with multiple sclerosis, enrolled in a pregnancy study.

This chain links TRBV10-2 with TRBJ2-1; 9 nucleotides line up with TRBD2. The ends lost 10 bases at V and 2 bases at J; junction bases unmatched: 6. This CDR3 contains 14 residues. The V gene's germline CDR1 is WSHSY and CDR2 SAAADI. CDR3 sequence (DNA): TGCGCCACTAGAGCGGGAGGACCCTACAATGAGCAGTTCTTC. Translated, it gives CATRAGGPYNEQFF.

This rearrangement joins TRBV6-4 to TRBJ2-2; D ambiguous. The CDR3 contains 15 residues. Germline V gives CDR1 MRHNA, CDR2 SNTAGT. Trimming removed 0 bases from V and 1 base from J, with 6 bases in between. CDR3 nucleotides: TGTGCCAGCAGTGACTCGGGCGAGAACACCGGGGAGCTGTTTTTT. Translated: CASSDSGENTGELFF.

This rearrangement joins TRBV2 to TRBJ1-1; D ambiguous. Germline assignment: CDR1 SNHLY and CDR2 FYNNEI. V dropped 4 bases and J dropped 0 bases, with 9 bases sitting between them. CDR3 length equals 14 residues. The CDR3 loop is CASSVPSMNTEAFF. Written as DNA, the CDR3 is TGTGCCAGCAGTGTCCCGTCTATGAACACTGAAGCTTTCTTT.

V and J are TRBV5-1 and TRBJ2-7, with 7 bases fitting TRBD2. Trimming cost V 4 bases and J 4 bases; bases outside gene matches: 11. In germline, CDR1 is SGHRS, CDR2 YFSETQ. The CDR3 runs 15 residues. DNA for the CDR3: TGCGCCAGCAGCACGGAAGCTAGCGGAGTTTACGAGCAGTACTTC. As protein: CASSTEASGVYEQYF.

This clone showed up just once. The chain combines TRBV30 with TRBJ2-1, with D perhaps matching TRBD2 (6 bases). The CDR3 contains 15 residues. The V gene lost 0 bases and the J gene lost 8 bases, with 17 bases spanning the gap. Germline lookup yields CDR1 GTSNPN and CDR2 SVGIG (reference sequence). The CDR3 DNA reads TGTGCCTGGAGTGTGGAGAGGTACGGAGGGGATGAGCAGTTCTTC. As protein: CAWSVERYGGDEQFF.

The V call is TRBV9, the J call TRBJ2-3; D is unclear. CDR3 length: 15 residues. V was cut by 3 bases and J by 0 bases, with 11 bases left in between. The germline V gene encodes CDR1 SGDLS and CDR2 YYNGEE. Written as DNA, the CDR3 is TGTGCCAGCAGCGCCTTCCTAAGCAGCACAGATACGCAGTATTTT. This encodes CASSAFLSSTDTQYF.

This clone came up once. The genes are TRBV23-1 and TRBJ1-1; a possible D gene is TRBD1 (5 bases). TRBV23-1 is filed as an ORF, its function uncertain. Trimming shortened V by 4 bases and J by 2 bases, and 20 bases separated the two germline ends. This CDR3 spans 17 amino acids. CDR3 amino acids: CASSRGLWGETNTEAFF. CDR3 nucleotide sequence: TGCGCCAGCAGTCGAGGACTGTGGGGGGAAACTAACACTGAAGCTTTCTTT.

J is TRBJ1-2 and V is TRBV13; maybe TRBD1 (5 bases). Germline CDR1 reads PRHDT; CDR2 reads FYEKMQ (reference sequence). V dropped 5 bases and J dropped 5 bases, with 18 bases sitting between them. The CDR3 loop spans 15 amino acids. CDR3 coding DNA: TGTGCCAGCAGCCCGGGTGAAGGGGCTGGTTATGGCTACACCTTC. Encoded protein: CASSPGEGAGYGYTF.

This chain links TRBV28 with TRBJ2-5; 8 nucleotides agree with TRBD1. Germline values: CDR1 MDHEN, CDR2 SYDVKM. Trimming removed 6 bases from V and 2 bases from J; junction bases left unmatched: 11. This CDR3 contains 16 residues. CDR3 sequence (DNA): TGTGCCAGCAGGGGGCAGGGGGCTAGTTGGCAAGAGACCCAGTACTTC. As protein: CASRGQGASWQETQYF.

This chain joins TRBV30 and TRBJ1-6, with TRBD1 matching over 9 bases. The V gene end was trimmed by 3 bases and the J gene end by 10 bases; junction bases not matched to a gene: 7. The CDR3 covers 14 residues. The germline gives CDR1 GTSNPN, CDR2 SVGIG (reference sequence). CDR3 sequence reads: CAWRLGTGPSPLHF. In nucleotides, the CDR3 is TGTGCCTGGAGACTTGGGACAGGGCCCTCACCCCTCCACTTT. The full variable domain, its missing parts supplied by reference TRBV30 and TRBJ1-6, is SQTIHQWPATLVQPVGSPLSLECTVEGTSNPNLYWYRQAAGRGLQLLFYSVGIGQISSEVPQNLSASRPQDRQFILSSKKLLLSDSGFYLCAWRLGTGPSPLHFGNGTRLTVT.

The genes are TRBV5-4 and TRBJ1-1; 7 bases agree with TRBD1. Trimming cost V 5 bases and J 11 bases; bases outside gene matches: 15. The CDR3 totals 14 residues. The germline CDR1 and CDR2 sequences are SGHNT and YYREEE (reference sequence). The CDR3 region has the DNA TGTGCCAGCAGTTCCGGGACAGCTCGACACCGGGCTTTCTTT. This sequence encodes CASSSGTARHRAFF.

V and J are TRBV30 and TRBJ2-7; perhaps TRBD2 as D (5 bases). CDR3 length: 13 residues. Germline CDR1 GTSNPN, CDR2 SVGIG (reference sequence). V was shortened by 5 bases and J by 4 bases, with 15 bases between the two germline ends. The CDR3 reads CAWCLAPGYEQYF. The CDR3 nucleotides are TGTGCCTGGTGCCTAGCTCCGGGGTACGAGCAGTACTTC.

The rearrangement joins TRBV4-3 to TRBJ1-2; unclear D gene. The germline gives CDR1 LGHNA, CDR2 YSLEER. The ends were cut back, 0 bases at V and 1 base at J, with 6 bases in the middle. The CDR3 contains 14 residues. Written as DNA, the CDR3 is TGCGCCAGCAGCCAAGAGGGGAGTAACTATGGCTACACCTTC. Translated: CASSQEGSNYGYTF.

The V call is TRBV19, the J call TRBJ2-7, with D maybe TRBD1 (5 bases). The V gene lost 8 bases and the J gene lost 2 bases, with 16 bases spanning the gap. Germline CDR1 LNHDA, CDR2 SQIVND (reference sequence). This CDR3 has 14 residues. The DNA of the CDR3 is TGTGCCAGTTCGGCAGGGCTAGGACCCTACGAGCAGTACTTC. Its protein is CASSAGLGPYEQYF. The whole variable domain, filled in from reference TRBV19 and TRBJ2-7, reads DGGITQSPKYLFRKEGQNVTLSCEQNLNHDAMYWYRQDPGQGLRLIYYSQIVNDFQKGDIAEGYSVSREKKESFPLTVTSAQKNPTAFYLCASSAGLGPYEQYFGPGTRLTVT.

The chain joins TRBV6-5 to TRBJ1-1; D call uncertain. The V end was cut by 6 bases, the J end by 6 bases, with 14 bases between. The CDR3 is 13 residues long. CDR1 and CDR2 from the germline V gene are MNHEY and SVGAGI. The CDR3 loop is CASSLRGLAEAFF. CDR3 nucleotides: TGTGCCAGCAGCCTCCGGGGATTGGCTGAAGCTTTCTTT.

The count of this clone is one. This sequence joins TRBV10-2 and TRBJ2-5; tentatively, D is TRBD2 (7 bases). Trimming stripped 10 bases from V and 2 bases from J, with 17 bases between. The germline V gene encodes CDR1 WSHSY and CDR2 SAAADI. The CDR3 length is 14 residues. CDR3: CAILGGEQQETQYF. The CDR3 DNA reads TGCGCCATCCTAGGGGGGGAACAACAAGAGACCCAGTACTTC.

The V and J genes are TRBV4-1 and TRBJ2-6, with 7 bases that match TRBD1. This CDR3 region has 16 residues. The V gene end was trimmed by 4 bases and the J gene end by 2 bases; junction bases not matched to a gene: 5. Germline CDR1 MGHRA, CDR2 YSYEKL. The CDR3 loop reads CASSLGTGAGANVLTF. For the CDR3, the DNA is TGCGCCAGCAGCCTGGGCACAGGGGCTGGGGCCAACGTCCTGACTTTC.

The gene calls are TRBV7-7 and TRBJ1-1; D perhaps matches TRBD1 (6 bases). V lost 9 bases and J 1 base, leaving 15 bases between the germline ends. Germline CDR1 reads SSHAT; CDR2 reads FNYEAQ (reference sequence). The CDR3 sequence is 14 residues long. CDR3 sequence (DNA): TGTGCCAGACAGGGCCCCCCGAAGAACACTGAAGCTTTCTTT. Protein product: CARQGPPKNTEAFF.

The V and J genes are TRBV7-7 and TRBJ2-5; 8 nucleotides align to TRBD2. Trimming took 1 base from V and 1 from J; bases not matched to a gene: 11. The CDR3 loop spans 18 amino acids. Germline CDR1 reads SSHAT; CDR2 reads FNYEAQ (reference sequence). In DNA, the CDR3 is TGTGCCAGCAGCTTAGACCGGGGGGGGGAGATCCCCCAAGAGACCCAGTACTTC. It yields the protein CASSLDRGGEIPQETQYF.

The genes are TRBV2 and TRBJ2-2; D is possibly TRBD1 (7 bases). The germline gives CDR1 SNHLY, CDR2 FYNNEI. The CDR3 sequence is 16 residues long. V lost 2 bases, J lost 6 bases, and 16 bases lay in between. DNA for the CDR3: TGTGCCAGCAGTGAAAGCGGAGGGGGCCTTCCCGGGGAGCTGTTTTTT. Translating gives CASSESGGGLPGELFF.

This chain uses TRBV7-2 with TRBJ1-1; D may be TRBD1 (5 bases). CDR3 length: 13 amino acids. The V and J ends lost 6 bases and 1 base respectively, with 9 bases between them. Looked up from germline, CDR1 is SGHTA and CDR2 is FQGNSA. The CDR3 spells CASSDDRNTEAFF. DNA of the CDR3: TGTGCCAGCAGTGACGACAGGAACACTGAAGCTTTCTTT.